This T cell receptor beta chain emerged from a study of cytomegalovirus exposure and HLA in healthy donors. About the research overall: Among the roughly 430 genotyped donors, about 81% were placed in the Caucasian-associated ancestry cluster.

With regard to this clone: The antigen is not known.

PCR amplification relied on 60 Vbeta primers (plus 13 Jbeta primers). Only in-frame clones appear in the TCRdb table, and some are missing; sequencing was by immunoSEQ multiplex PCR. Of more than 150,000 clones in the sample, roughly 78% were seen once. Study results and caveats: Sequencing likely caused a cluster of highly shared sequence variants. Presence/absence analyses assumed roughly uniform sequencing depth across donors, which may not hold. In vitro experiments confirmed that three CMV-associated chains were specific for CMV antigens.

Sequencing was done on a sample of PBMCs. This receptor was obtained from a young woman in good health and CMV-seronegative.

This CDR3 reads CSVRDRPNTEAFF. The CDR3 coding sequence is TGCAGCGTGCGGGACAGACCGAACACTGAAGCTTTCTTT. This chain links TRBV29-1 with TRBJ1-1; 7 bases agree with TRBD1. CDR3 length: 13 residues. CDR1 is SQVTM, CDR2 ANQGSEA, per germline. The V and J ends lost 6 bases and 1 base, in that order; junction bases with no gene match: 5.